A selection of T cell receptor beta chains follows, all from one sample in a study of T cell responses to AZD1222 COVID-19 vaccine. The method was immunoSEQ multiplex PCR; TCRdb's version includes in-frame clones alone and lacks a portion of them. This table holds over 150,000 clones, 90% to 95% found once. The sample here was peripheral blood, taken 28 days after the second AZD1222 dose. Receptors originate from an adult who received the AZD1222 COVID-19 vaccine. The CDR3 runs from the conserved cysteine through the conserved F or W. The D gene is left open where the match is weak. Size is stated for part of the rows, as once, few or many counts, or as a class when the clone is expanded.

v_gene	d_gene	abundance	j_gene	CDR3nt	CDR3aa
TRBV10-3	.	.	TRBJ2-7	TGTGCCATCAGTGACAGGGGATACGAGCAGTACTTC	CAISDRGYEQYF
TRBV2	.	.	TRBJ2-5	TGTGCCAGCAGTGAACAACGTGGGGTCCTAGGGACCCAGTACTTC	CASSEQRGVLGTQYF
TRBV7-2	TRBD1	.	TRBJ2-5	TGTGCCAGCAGCCCGGGGACAGGGGAGACCCAGTACTTC	CASSPGTGETQYF
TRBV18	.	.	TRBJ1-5	TGTGCCAGCTCACCAGGGGTCAGCAATCAGCCCCAGCATTTT	CASSPGVSNQPQHF
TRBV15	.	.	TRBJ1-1	TGTGCCACCAGCAGAAAGGGGCCGGACACTGAAGCTTTCTTT	CATSRKGPDTEAFF
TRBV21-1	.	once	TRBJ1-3	TGTGCCAGCAGCAAAGGGGCTCATAGCTACTCTGGAAACACCATATATTTT	CASSKGAHSYSGNTIYF
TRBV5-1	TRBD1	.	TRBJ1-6	TGCGCCAGCAGACTTGGAACAGGGGCGGATTCACCCCTCCACTTT	CASRLGTGADSPLHF
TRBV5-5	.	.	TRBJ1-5	TGTGCCAGCAGCTTCTCCGGCGCTAGCAATCAGCCCCAGCATTTT	CASSFSGASNQPQHF
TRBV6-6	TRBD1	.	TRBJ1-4	TGTGCCAGCAGACAAAGAGGACAGGACAGCGAAAAACTGTTTTTT	CASRQRGQDSEKLFF
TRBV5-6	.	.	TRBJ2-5	TGTGCCAGCAGCTTAGGGCCCGGTGAGGGGGAGACCCAGTACTTC	CASSLGPGEGETQYF
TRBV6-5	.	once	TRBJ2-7	TGTGCCAGCACAAAGGCAAGCTCCTACGAGCAGTACTTC	CASTKASSYEQYF
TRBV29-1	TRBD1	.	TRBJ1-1	TGCAGCGCCCGGGCAGGGGGCACTGAAGCTTTCTTT	CSARAGGTEAFF
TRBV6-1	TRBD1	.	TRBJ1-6	TGTGCCAGCAGTGAAGGGGAGGGGGCCGGATGGTCACCCCTCCACTTT	CASSEGEGAGWSPLHF
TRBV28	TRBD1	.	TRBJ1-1	TGTGCCAGCAGTTTCCGGGACAGGGTGAACACTGAAGCTTTCTTT	CASSFRDRVNTEAFF
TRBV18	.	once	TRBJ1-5	TGTGCCAGCTCTCCGGCCGGCGGGGCTCAGCCCCAGCATTTT	CASSPAGGAQPQHF
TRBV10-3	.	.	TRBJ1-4	TGTGCCATCAGTGGGCGGCGGACCGATGAAAAACTGTTTTTT	CAISGRRTDEKLFF
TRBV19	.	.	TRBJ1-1	TGTGCCAGTACCTCTAGGGAAGCGGACACTGAAGCTTTCTTT	CASTSREADTEAFF
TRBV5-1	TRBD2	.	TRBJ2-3	TGCGCCAGCAGCTCCGGGACTAGCGGACCCACAGATACGCAGTATTTT	CASSSGTSGPTDTQYF
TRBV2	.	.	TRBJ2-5	TGTGCCAGCACCCATAACGCGGAAACTCCAAGTGGGACCCAGTACTTC	CASTHNAETPSGTQYF
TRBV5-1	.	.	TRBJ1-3	TGCGCCAGCAGCGATCTGATCTCTGGAAACACCATATATTTT	CASSDLISGNTIYF
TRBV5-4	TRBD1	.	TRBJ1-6	TGTGCCAGCAGCTTAGGGACAGGGGGCTCCTATAATTCACCCCTCCACTTT	CASSLGTGGSYNSPLHF
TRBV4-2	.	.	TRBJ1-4	TGTGCCAGCAGCCAAGAAATTTTGCAGGGGAATGAAAAACTGTTTTTT	CASSQEILQGNEKLFF
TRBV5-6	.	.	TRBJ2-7	TGTGCCAGCAGCTTGGAATGGGGGGGCGAGTACGAGCAGTACTTC	CASSLEWGGEYEQYF
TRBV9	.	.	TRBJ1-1	TGTGCCAGCAGCCCCGAGGGTACTGAAGCTTTCTTT	CASSPEGTEAFF
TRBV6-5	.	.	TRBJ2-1	TGTGCCAGCAGTTACTCCGGGGTGCAAGTGGGGAATGAGCAGTTCTTC	CASSYSGVQVGNEQFF
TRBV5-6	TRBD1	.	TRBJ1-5	TGTGCCAGCAGCTACGCTTCCGGGACAGCTCATCAGCCCCAGCATTTT	CASSYASGTAHQPQHF
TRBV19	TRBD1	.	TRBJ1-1	TGTGCCAGTAGTACGGACAGGGGTGGGACTGAAGCTTTCTTT	CASSTDRGGTEAFF
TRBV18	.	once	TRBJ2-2	TGTGCCAGCTCACCACCGACCGCCGGGGAGCTGTTTTTT	CASSPPTAGELFF
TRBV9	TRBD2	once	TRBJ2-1	TGTGCCAGCAGCTCACACATCGGGGGGGCCCAAAATGAGCAGTTCTTC	CASSSHIGGAQNEQFF
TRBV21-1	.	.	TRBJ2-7	TGTGCCACCGGGGGGTTCGAGCAGTACTTC	CATGGFEQYF
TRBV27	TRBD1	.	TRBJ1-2	TGTGCCAGCGGGACGACAGGGCTGTATGGCTACACCTTC	CASGTTGLYGYTF